Following are 17 T cell receptor beta chains from one sample sequenced in a study of blood T cell repertoires in COVID-19. Here immunoSEQ multiplex PCR was the method, and the copy in TCRdb shows in-frame clones only, minus some. The sample includes about 200,000 clones, roughly 81% of them seen just once. The sequenced sample was peripheral blood. Every receptor here comes from a woman in her fifties or sixties with active or convalescent COVID-19.

The V and J genes are TRBV28 and TRBJ2-3; 9 bases line up with TRBD2. The length of the CDR3 is 17 residues. J gave up 3 bases and V 6 bases, and 13 bases lay outside the gene matches. CDR1 MDHEN and CDR2 SYDVKM come from the germline V gene. CDR3 in amino acids: CASSQIGVAGGTDTQYF. The CDR3 nucleotides are TGTGCCAGCAGCCAAATCGGGGTGGCGGGGGGGACAGATACGCAGTATTTT.

This rearrangement joins TRBV27 to TRBJ1-5; D unresolved. Germline lookup yields CDR1 MNHEY and CDR2 SMNVEV (reference sequence). The CDR3 is 15 residues long. The V end lost 3 bases, the J end lost 1 base, and 10 bases lay between the germline ends. The CDR3 loop is CASSFVGESNQPQHF. CDR3 in DNA: TGTGCCAGCAGTTTTGTGGGCGAAAGCAATCAGCCCCAGCATTTT.

The V call is TRBV28, the J call TRBJ1-5; D might be TRBD1 (5 bases). The CDR3 sequence is 14 residues long. CDR1 is MDHEN and CDR2 is SYDVKM in the germline V gene. V dropped 3 bases and J dropped 1 base, with 7 bases sitting between them. In DNA, the CDR3 is TGTGCCAGCAGTTTTCAGGGAAGCAATCAGCCCCAGCATTTT. Encoded protein: CASSFQGSNQPQHF. The entire variable domain, with the rest obtained from reference TRBV28 and TRBJ1-5, is as follows: DVKVTQSSRYLVKRTGEKVFLECVQDMDHENMFWYRQDPGLGLRLIYFSYDVKMKEKGDIPEGYSVSREKKERFSLILESASTNQTSMYLCASSFQGSNQPQHFGDGTRLSIL.

V usage is TRBV19 and J usage is TRBJ2-3, with D uncertain. Trimming stripped 4 bases from V and 0 bases from J, with 8 bases between. The CDR3 runs to 14 residues. The germline CDR1 and CDR2 sequences are LNHDA and SQIVND (reference sequence). The CDR3 bases are TGTGCCAGTAGTAGCTTAGTTAGCACAGATACGCAGTATTTT. This gives the protein CASSSLVSTDTQYF.

This rearrangement joins TRBV6-5 to TRBJ2-1, with 7 bases fitting TRBD2. Germline CDR1 is MNHEY and CDR2 is SVGAGI. J was trimmed by 7 bases and V by 7 bases; bases with no gene match: 10. The CDR3 totals 14 residues. Here the CDR3 DNA reads TGTGCCAGCACCACCCAGCGGGGAACAAATGAGCAGTTCTTC. This sequence encodes CASTTQRGTNEQFF.

V is TRBV19 and J is TRBJ2-1, with 9 bases lining up with TRBD2. With V trimmed by 6 bases and J by 8 bases, 14 bases remained unmatched. This CDR3 contains 16 residues. The germline V gene has CDR1 LNHDA and CDR2 SQIVND (reference sequence). This CDR3 reads CASSPPGLAFRDEQFF. The CDR3 nucleotides are TGTGCCAGTAGCCCGCCGGGACTAGCTTTTCGTGATGAGCAGTTCTTC.

The chain carries TRBV9 and TRBJ2-1, with D possibly matching TRBD2 (6 bases). The V gene's germline CDR1 is SGDLS and CDR2 YYNGEE. The CDR3 covers 16 residues. V dropped 4 bases and J dropped 0 bases, with 14 bases sitting between them. The CDR3 coding sequence is TGTGCCAGCAGCTCTAGCGTTTGGAGCTCCTACAATGAGCAGTTCTTC. Translation: CASSSSVWSSYNEQFF. Using reference TRBV9 and TRBJ2-1 for the parts outside the CDR3, the full variable domain is DSGVTQTPKHLITATGQRVTLRCSPRSGDLSVYWYQQSLDQGLQFLIQYYNGEERAKGNILERFSAQQFPDLHSELNLSSLELGDSALYFCASSSSVWSSYNEQFFGPGTRLTVL.

The V and J genes are TRBV18 and TRBJ1-1; tentatively, D is TRBD1 (6 bases). The germline V gene encodes CDR1 KGHSH and CDR2 LQKENI. V was clipped by 1 base and J by 10 bases, with 10 bases between them. This CDR3 is 12 amino acids long. In DNA, the CDR3 is TGTGCCAGCTCACCACAGACAGGAGTAGCTTTCTTT. It is translated as CASSPQTGVAFF.

The CDR3 DNA reads as TGTGCCAGCAGTGAGCGGCTAGCGGAGGGTAGCATTCAGTACTTC. Amino acids: CASSERLAEGSIQYF. The chain recombines TRBV6-1 with TRBJ2-4; 7 positions agree with TRBD2. Germline V gene sequence: CDR1 MNHNS, CDR2 SASEGT. CDR3 length: 15 residues. V shed 3 bases, J shed 9 bases, and the junction held 11 bases outside the gene matches.

The chain couples TRBV6-6 to TRBJ2-5, with 8 bases aligning to TRBD1. The CDR3 length is 15 residues. The junction had 4 bases not matched to a gene; V was cut back by 2 bases and J by 2 bases. Germline lookup yields CDR1 MNHNY and CDR2 SVGAGI (reference sequence). DNA of the CDR3: TGTGCCAGCAGTTACCCGACAGGGGAACAAGAGACCCAGTACTTC. Its translation: CASSYPTGEQETQYF.

The chain links TRBV5-8 to TRBJ2-2; 8 bases are shared with TRBD2. The CDR3 spans 14 residues. Germline V gene sequence: CDR1 SGHTS, CDR2 YDEGEE. J was trimmed by 6 bases and V by 7 bases; bases with no gene match: 8. In nucleotides, the CDR3 is TGTGCCAGCTGGACGGGGGGGCCGCCCGGGGAGCTGTTTTTT. As protein: CASWTGGPPGELFF.

The gene calls are TRBV19 and TRBJ2-5, with D possibly being TRBD1 (5 bases). CDR1 and CDR2 (germline): LNHDA, SQIVND (reference sequence). The CDR3 is 13 amino acids. With 3 bases removed from V and 4 bases from J, the gap between germline ends came to 9 bases. The CDR3 is CASSIRVRETQYF. DNA for the CDR3: TGTGCCAGTAGTATCAGGGTGAGAGAGACCCAGTACTTC.

The CDR3 protein is CASSLAGERSGELFF. The DNA for the CDR3 is TGTGCCAGCAGTTTAGCGGGAGAACGGTCCGGGGAGCTGTTTTTT. V and J are TRBV27 and TRBJ2-2; 7 bases align to TRBD2. Losses at the gene ends were 2 bases for V and 6 bases for J; bases not matched to a gene: 6. Germline loops: CDR1 MNHEY, CDR2 SMNVEV (reference sequence). The CDR3 extends over 15 amino acids.

V usage is TRBV27 and J usage is TRBJ1-6, with a weak D call TRBD1 (6 bases). The V gene lost 5 bases and the J gene lost 7 bases, with 15 bases spanning the gap. Germline values: CDR1 MNHEY, CDR2 SMNVEV (reference sequence). The CDR3 has 15 residues. For the CDR3, the DNA is TGTGCCAGCAGTCAGGGGCTAACCTCAAATTCACCCCTCCACTTT. Translated: CASSQGLTSNSPLHF.

The chain recombines TRBV27 with TRBJ2-3; 8 nucleotides match TRBD1. Germline CDR1 and CDR2: MNHEY and SMNVEV (reference sequence). This CDR3 is built from 16 residues. V shed 5 bases and J 2 bases; nucleotides not matched to a gene: 9. The CDR3 here is CASSRGTGRITDTQYF. The CDR3 bases are TGTGCCAGCAGTAGGGGGACAGGACGAATCACAGATACGCAGTATTTT.

The V and J genes are TRBV19 and TRBJ1-5; D gene ambiguous. Per the germline V gene, CDR1 is LNHDA and CDR2 is SQIVND (reference sequence). Between the trimmed V and J ends, which lost 7 bases and 2 bases, there was a span of 12 bases. The CDR3 has 14 amino acids. The CDR3 DNA reads as TGTGCCAGTAATTCGGGTTATGGCAATCAGCCCCAGCATTTT. Translated: CASNSGYGNQPQHF.

The chain recombines TRBV6-5 with TRBJ1-6; D not certain. The V gene's germline CDR1 is MNHEY and CDR2 SVGAGI. CDR3 length equals 13 residues. Trimming took off 5 bases at V and 3 bases at J, with 5 bases between the two ends. The CDR3, as DNA: TGTGCCAGCAGTCAACTCTATAATTCACCCCTCCACTTT. It specifies CASSQLYNSPLHF.